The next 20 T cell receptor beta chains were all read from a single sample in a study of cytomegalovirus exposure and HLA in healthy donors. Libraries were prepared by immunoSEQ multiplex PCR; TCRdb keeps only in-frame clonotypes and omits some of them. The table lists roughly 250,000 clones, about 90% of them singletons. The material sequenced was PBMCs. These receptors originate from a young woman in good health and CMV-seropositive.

Written as DNA, the CDR3 is TGTGCCAGCAGTGAGGGCAGACGCACTGAAGCTTTCTTT. It translates to CASSEGRRTEAFF. V usage is TRBV2 and J usage is TRBJ1-1; D ambiguous. This CDR3 spans 13 amino acids. Between the trimmed V and J ends, which lost 3 bases and 4 bases, there was a span of 9 bases. Germline V lookup: CDR1 SNHLY, CDR2 FYNNEI.

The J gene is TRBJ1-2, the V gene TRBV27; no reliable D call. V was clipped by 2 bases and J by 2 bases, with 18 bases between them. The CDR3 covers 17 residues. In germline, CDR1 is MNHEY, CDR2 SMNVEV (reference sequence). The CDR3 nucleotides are TGTGCCAGCAGTTTACGGGCCACTACACTAGGGAACTATGGCTACACCTTC. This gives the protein CASSLRATTLGNYGYTF.

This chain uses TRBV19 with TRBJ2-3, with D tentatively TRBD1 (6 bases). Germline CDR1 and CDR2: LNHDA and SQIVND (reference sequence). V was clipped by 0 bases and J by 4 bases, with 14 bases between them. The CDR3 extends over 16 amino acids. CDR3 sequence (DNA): TGTGCCAGTAGTATAGATCGCAGGGGTGGGGCAGATACGCAGTATTTT. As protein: CASSIDRRGGADTQYF. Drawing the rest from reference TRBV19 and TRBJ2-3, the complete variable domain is DGGITQSPKYLFRKEGQNVTLSCEQNLNHDAMYWYRQDPGQGLRLIYYSQIVNDFQKGDIAEGYSVSREKKESFPLTVTSAQKNPTAFYLCASSIDRRGGADTQYFGPGTRLTVL.

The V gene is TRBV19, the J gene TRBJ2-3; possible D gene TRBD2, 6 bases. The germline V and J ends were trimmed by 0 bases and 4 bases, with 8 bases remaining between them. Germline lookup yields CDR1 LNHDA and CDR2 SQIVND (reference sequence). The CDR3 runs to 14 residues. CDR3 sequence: CASSIERDPDTQYF. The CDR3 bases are TGTGCCAGTAGTATAGAGCGGGACCCAGATACGCAGTATTTT. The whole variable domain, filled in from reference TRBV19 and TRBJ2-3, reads DGGITQSPKYLFRKEGQNVTLSCEQNLNHDAMYWYRQDPGQGLRLIYYSQIVNDFQKGDIAEGYSVSREKKESFPLTVTSAQKNPTAFYLCASSIERDPDTQYFGPGTRLTVL.

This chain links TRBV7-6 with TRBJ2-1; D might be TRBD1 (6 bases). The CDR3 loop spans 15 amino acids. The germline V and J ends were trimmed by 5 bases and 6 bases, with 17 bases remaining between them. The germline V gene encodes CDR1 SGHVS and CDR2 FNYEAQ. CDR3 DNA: TGTGCCAGCAGCAGTGTAGGGGGTACAGGCAATGAGCAGTTCTTC. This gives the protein CASSSVGGTGNEQFF.

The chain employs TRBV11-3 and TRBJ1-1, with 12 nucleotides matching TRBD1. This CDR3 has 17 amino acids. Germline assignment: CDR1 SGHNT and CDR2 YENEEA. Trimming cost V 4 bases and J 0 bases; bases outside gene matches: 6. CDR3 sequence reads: CASSSPGQGAMNTEAFF. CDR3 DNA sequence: TGTGCCAGCAGCTCCCCGGGACAGGGGGCTATGAACACTGAAGCTTTCTTT. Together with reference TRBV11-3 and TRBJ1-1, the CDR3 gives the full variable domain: EAGVVQSPRYKIIEKKQPVAFWCNPISGHNTLYWYLQNLGQGPELLIRYENEEAVDDSQLPKDRFSAERLKGVDSTLKIQPAELGDSAVYLCASSSPGQGAMNTEAFFGQGTRLTVV.

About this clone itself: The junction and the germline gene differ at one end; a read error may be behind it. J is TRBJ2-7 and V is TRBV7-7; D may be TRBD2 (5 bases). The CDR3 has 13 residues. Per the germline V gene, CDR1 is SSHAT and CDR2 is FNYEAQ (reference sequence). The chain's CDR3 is CASSPSGTYEQYF. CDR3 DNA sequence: TGTGCTAGCAGCCCGTCCGGGACCTACGAGCAGTACTTC.

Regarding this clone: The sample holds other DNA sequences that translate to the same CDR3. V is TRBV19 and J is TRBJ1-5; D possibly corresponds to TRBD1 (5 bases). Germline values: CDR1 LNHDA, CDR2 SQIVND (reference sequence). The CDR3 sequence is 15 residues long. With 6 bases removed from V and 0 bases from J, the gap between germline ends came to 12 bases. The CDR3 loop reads CASSPGGYSNQPQHF. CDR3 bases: TGTGCCAGTAGCCCCGGGGGGTATAGCAATCAGCCCCAGCATTTT.

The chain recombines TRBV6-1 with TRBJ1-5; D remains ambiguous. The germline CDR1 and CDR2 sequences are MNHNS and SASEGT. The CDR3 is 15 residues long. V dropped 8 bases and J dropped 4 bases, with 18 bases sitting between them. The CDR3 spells CASVGSLGGNQPQHF. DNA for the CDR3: TGTGCCAGCGTGGGGTCCTTGGGAGGGAATCAGCCCCAGCATTTT.

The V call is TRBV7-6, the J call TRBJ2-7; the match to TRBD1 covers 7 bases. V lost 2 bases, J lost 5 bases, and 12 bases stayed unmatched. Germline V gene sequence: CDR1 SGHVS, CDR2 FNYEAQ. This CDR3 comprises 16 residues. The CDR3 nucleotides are TGTGCCAGCAGCTTATCCTTCCGGGACAGCTTTAACGAGCAGTACTTC. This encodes CASSLSFRDSFNEQYF.

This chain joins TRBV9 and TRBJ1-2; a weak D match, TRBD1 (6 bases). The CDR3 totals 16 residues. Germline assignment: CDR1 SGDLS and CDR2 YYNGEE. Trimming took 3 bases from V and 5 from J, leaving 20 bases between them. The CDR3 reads CASSALGGAGRYGYTF. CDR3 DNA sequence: TGTGCCAGCAGCGCCCTAGGGGGAGCAGGGCGATATGGCTACACCTTC.

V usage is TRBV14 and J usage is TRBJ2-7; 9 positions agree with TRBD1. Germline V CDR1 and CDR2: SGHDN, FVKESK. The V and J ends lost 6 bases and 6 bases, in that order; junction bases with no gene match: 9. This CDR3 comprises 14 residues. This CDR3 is CASSFDRGFREQYF. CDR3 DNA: TGTGCCAGCAGTTTCGACAGGGGGTTCCGCGAGCAGTACTTC.

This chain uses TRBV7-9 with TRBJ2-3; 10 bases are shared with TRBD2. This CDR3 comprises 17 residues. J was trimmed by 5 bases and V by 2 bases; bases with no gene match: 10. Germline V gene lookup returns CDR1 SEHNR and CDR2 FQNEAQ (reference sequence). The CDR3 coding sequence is TGTGCCAGCAGCTTAAAACTAGCGGGACTCCCGGGAGATACGCAGTATTTT. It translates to CASSLKLAGLPGDTQYF. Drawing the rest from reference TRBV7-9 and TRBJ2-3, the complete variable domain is DTGVSQNPRHKITKRGQNVTFRCDPISEHNRLYWYRQTLGQGPEFLTYFQNEAQLEKSRLLSDRFSAERPKGSFSTLEIQRTEQGDSAMYLCASSLKLAGLPGDTQYFGPGTRLTVL.

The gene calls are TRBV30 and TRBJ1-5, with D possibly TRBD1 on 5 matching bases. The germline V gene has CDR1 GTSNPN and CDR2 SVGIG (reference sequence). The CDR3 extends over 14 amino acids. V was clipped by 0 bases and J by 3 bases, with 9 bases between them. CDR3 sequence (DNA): TGTGCCTGGAGTGTACTGGACACCAATCAGCCCCAGCATTTT. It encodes CAWSVLDTNQPQHF.

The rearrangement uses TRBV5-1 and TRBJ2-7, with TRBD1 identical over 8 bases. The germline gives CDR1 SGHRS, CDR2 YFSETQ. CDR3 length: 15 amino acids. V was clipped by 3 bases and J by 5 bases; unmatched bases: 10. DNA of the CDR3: TGCGCCAGCAGCTCGCGGACAGGGCTTGGTAACGAGCAGTACTTC. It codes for CASSSRTGLGNEQYF.

CDR3 residues: CASSVGAQLAKNIQYF. The CDR3 nucleotides are TGTGCCAGCAGCGTAGGGGCTCAACTAGCCAAAAACATTCAGTACTTC. The V and J genes are TRBV9 and TRBJ2-4, with D hard to call. This CDR3 has 16 residues. V shed 0 bases and J shed 0 bases, with 10 bases lying between them. Per the germline V gene, CDR1 is SGDLS and CDR2 is YYNGEE.

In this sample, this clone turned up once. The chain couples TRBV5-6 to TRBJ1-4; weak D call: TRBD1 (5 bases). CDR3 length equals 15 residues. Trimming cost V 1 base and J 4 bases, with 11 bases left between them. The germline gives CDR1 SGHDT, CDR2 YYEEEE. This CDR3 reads CASSLFTDNNEKLFF. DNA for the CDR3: TGTGCCAGCAGCTTGTTCACGGACAATAATGAAAAACTGTTTTTT. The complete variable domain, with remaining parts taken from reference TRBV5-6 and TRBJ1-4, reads DAGVTQSPTHLIKTRGQQVTLRCSPKSGHDTVSWYQQALGQGPQFIFQYYEEEERQRGNFPDRFSGHQFPNYSSELNVNALLLGDSALYLCASSLFTDNNEKLFFGSGTQLSVL.

The CDR3 coding sequence is TGTGCCTGGAGTGTCGGGTATCGGGGCGGGGAGCTGTTTTTT. This codes for CAWSVGYRGGELFF. The chain recombines TRBV30 with TRBJ2-2; D might be TRBD2 (5 bases). V was clipped by 0 bases and J by 7 bases, with 12 bases between them. The CDR3 consists of 14 residues. Germline V lookup: CDR1 GTSNPN, CDR2 SVGIG (reference sequence).

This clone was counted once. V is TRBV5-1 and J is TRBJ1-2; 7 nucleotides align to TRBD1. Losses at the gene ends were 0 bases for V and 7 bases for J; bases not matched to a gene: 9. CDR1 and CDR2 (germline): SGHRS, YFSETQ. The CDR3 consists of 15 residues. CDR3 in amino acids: CASSLGGQRISGYTF. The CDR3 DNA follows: TGCGCCAGCAGCTTGGGGGGACAGCGAATTTCTGGCTACACCTTC.

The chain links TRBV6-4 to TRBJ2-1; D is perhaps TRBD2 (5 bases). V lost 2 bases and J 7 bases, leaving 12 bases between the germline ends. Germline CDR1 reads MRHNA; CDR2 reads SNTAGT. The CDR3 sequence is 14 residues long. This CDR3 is CASSDTARGNEQFF. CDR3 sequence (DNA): TGTGCCAGCAGTGACACCGCGCGAGGGAATGAGCAGTTCTTC.